These 23 T cell receptor beta chains were sequenced from one sample in a study of cytomegalovirus exposure and HLA in healthy donors. This PCR relied on a set of 60 Vbeta primers and 13 Jbeta primers. This table comes from immunoSEQ multiplex PCR, and its TCRdb copy is limited to in-frame clones, with some not included. The sample includes more than 150,000 clones, 80% to 85% seen only once; the top ten take around 1.9%. Specimen: PBMCs. These receptor sequences come from a woman aged 18 to 35 in good health and CMV-seropositive.

This chain uses TRBV9 with TRBJ2-5, with unresolved D. Between the trimmed V and J ends, which lost 3 bases and 1 base, there was a span of 7 bases. The CDR3 length is 13 residues. Germline V gene lookup returns CDR1 SGDLS and CDR2 YYNGEE. The CDR3 loop reads CASSAPPQETQYF. The CDR3 coding sequence is TGTGCCAGCAGCGCCCCTCCCCAAGAGACCCAGTACTTC.

This chain joins TRBV6-5 and TRBJ2-3; 9 nucleotides line up with TRBD2. This CDR3 is built from 12 residues. V lost 10 bases, J lost 6 bases, and 5 bases stayed unmatched. The germline V gene encodes CDR1 MNHEY and CDR2 SVGAGI. CDR3 amino acids: CATAGGRDTQYF. The CDR3 DNA is TGTGCCACCGCGGGGGGGAGGGATACGCAGTATTTT.

This clone was picked up one time. The V call is TRBV7-2, the J call TRBJ2-3; 9 bases agree with TRBD2. Germline V CDR1 and CDR2: SGHTA, FQGNSA. Trimming at V came to 4 bases and at J to 4 bases, leaving 9 bases not matched to a gene. The CDR3 is made up of 16 amino acids. Here the CDR3 reads CASSSHAGGISDTQYF. The CDR3 region has the DNA TGTGCCAGCAGCTCCCATGCGGGGGGGATTTCAGATACGCAGTATTTT.

The chain joins TRBV5-6 to TRBJ1-5; possibly TRBD1 for D (5 bases). The CDR3 covers 14 residues. V was clipped by 4 bases and J by 4 bases, with 12 bases between them. Germline lookup yields CDR1 SGHDT and CDR2 YYEEEE. CDR3 protein: CASSTGTLNQPQHF. The DNA for the CDR3 is TGTGCCAGCAGCACCGGGACTCTTAATCAGCCCCAGCATTTT. Looking up the rest from reference TRBV5-6 and TRBJ1-5 gives the full variable domain: DAGVTQSPTHLIKTRGQQVTLRCSPKSGHDTVSWYQQALGQGPQFIFQYYEEEERQRGNFPDRFSGHQFPNYSSELNVNALLLGDSALYLCASSTGTLNQPQHFGDGTRLSIL.

The chain links TRBV14 to TRBJ1-1; no clear D gene. V was pared by 1 base and J by 4 bases, with 13 bases between. The CDR3 contains 15 residues. Germline values: CDR1 SGHDN, CDR2 FVKESK. The CDR3 here is CASSQAYNSVTEAFF. The CDR3 region has the DNA TGTGCCAGCAGCCAAGCCTACAACAGTGTCACTGAAGCTTTCTTT.

The chain uses TRBV11-2 and TRBJ1-3; tentative D call: TRBD1 (6 bases). CDR1 and CDR2 (germline): SGHAT, FQNNGV. There are 17 residues in the CDR3. Trimming shortened V by 7 bases and J by 1 base, and 20 bases separated the two germline ends. The DNA for the CDR3 is TGTGCCAGCACCACTATTCGCACCAGGGGTTCTGGAAACACCATATATTTT. Its translation is CASTTIRTRGSGNTIYF. The full variable domain, rest sourced from reference TRBV11-2 and TRBJ1-3, is EAGVAQSPRYKIIEKRQSVAFWCNPISGHATLYWYQQILGQGPKLLIQFQNNGVVDDSQLPKDRFSAERLKGVDSTLKIQPAKLEDSAVYLCASTTIRTRGSGNTIYFGEGSWLTVV.

The table lists this clone with a count of one. V gene TRBV6-5 combines with J gene TRBJ2-1, with 8 bases aligning to TRBD1. The CDR3 is 13 residues long. Per germline, CDR1 MNHEY and CDR2 SVGAGI. J lost 7 bases, V lost 5 bases, and 4 bases had no gene match. The CDR3, as DNA: TGTGCCAGCAGTCGGACAGGGTCTAATGAGCAGTTCTTC. It encodes CASSRTGSNEQFF.

The chain recombines TRBV5-1 with TRBJ2-4; 12 bases agree with TRBD2. The CDR3 has 17 amino acids. Losses at the gene ends were 4 bases for V and 12 bases for J; bases not matched to a gene: 17. Germline V CDR1 and CDR2: SGHRS, YFSETQ. The DNA of the CDR3 is TGCGCCAGCAGCACGGGTCCTAGCGGGGGGGCTCTGGGCAGTCAGTACTTC. This encodes CASSTGPSGGALGSQYF.

In its sample, this clone was seen once. The rearrangement uses TRBV4-2 and TRBJ2-3; 7 bases fit TRBD1. V lost 0 bases to trimming and J lost 2 bases; unmatched junction nucleotides: 11. The CDR3 covers 18 residues. Germline values: CDR1 LGHNA, CDR2 YNFKEQ. Here the CDR3 DNA reads TGTGCCAGCAGCCAAGATTATGTTATGGGACAGTACACAGATACGCAGTATTTT. Translating gives CASSQDYVMGQYTDTQYF.

The chain links TRBV9 to TRBJ2-5; 8 bases are shared with TRBD2. The CDR3 length is 17 residues. With 4 bases clipped from V and 0 bases from J, the junction kept 11 bases outside the gene matches. CDR1 SGDLS and CDR2 YYNGEE come from the germline V gene. The CDR3 region is CASSHRNSGGDQETQYF. The CDR3 region has the DNA TGTGCCAGCAGCCATAGAAACTCCGGGGGGGACCAAGAGACCCAGTACTTC.

This clone was seen a handful of times. The chain uses TRBV7-3 and TRBJ1-6; D possibly corresponds to TRBD1 (6 bases). Germline V CDR1 and CDR2: SGHTA, FQGTGA. CDR3 size: 14 residues. The V end lost 5 bases, the J end lost 9 bases, and 14 bases lay between the germline ends. CDR3: CASSLGTNLSPLHF. CDR3 coding DNA: TGTGCCAGCAGCCTCGGGACAAACCTTTCACCCCTCCACTTT.

The chain carries TRBV7-3 and TRBJ2-5; 8 bases align to TRBD2. CDR1 is SGHTA and CDR2 is FQGTGA in the germline V gene. Trimming took 5 bases from V and 4 from J; bases not matched to a gene: 15. CDR3 length equals 17 residues. CDR3 in amino acids: CASSPPGGAGGLETQYF. CDR3 nucleotides: TGTGCCAGCAGCCCTCCTGGGGGGGCGGGGGGTCTAGAGACCCAGTACTTC.

The chain uses TRBV30 and TRBJ2-1; TRBD1 matches 9 bases. The germline V gene has CDR1 GTSNPN and CDR2 SVGIG (reference sequence). The CDR3 has 13 residues. The ends lost 1 base at V and 8 bases at J; junction bases unmatched: 3. This chain's CDR3 is CAWSADRGYEQFF. For the CDR3, the DNA is TGTGCCTGGAGTGCGGACAGGGGTTATGAGCAGTTCTTC.

This chain uses TRBV12-5 with TRBJ2-7, with 8 bases lining up with TRBD1. CDR1 LGHNT and CDR2 FRNRAP come from the germline V gene. This CDR3 has 14 amino acids. V dropped 7 bases and J dropped 0; count of bases not matched to a gene: 5. CDR3 nucleotide sequence: TGTGCTAGTGCCCGGGACAGGAGCTCCTACGAGCAGTACTTC. Protein product: CASARDRSSYEQYF.

This sequence joins TRBV9 and TRBJ2-3, with D tentatively TRBD2 (5 bases). The CDR3 totals 16 residues. The V and J ends lost 0 bases and 2 bases respectively, with 13 bases between them. Germline assignment: CDR1 SGDLS and CDR2 YYNGEE. CDR3 region: CASSVGVAPVTDTQYF. For the CDR3, the DNA is TGTGCCAGCAGCGTAGGAGTAGCGCCCGTCACAGATACGCAGTATTTT.

The chain joins TRBV7-3 to TRBJ1-1; 7 nucleotides line up with TRBD1. In germline, CDR1 is SGHTA, CDR2 FQGTGA. The length of the CDR3 is 15 residues. Trimming removed 5 bases from V and 6 bases from J; junction bases left unmatched: 12. The CDR3 DNA reads as TGTGCCAGCAGCCCATCTAGAGGACAGGTGCCTGAAGCTTTCTTT. Translated: CASSPSRGQVPEAFF.

This clone has only one observation. J is TRBJ1-3 and V is TRBV7-4; 7 bases line up with TRBD1. The V gene's germline CDR1 is SGHVT and CDR2 SQSDAQ. V gave up 1 base and J gave up 0 bases; unmatched junction bases: 3. CDR3 length equals 16 residues. CDR3 bases: TGTGCCAGCAGCTTAGTGACAGGGATCTCTGGAAACACCATATATTTT. The encoded protein is CASSLVTGISGNTIYF.

The chain uses TRBV28 and TRBJ2-7; possibly TRBD1 for D (6 bases). Between the trimmed V and J ends, which lost 5 bases and 7 bases, there was a span of 15 bases. Germline assignment: CDR1 MDHEN and CDR2 SYDVKM. CDR3 size: 13 residues. For the CDR3, the DNA is TGTGCCAGCAGTCCGCCGGGACATTGGGAGCAGTACTTC. It yields the protein CASSPPGHWEQYF.

J is TRBJ1-2 and V is TRBV29-1; 7 bases fit TRBD1. Germline loops: CDR1 SQVTM, CDR2 ANQGSEA. The CDR3 runs to 12 residues. Unmatched junction bases numbered 7, after V lost 4 bases and J lost 8 bases. CDR3 in amino acids: CSVVGRGEGYTF. Written as DNA, the CDR3 is TGCAGCGTTGTAGGCAGGGGGGAAGGCTACACCTTC.

J is TRBJ1-4 and V is TRBV28; 9 bases line up with TRBD1. The CDR3 is 15 residues long. The germline V gene has CDR1 MDHEN and CDR2 SYDVKM. The trim removed 5 bases at V and 7 bases at J, leaving 8 bases unmatched. Written as DNA, the CDR3 is TGTGCCAGCAGTCGCCCCGGGACAGGGACTGAAAAACTGTTTTTT. Residues: CASSRPGTGTEKLFF.

The chain has TRBV18 and TRBJ2-7, with no clear D. Germline-derived CDR1 and CDR2 are KGHSH and LQKENI. This CDR3 is 13 amino acids long. Trimming shortened V by 0 bases and J by 3 bases, and 6 bases separated the two germline ends. The DNA for the CDR3 is TGTGCCAGCTCACCACCCATCTACTACGAGCAGTACGTC. This encodes CASSPPIYYEQYV.

The rearrangement joins TRBV5-1 to TRBJ2-5; D may be TRBD2 (5 bases). Trimming took 0 bases from V and 9 from J, leaving 18 bases between them. The CDR3 extends over 15 amino acids. Germline lookup yields CDR1 SGHRS and CDR2 YFSETQ. Here the CDR3 DNA reads TGCGCCAGCAGCTTGGGTACCTTACCCTTGGAGGCCCAGTACTTC. It encodes CASSLGTLPLEAQYF.

A remark on this clone: The junction shows a germline mismatch at one end, possibly a read error. The chain employs TRBV7-9 and TRBJ1-5; the D gene is possibly TRBD1 (6 bases). Per the germline V gene, CDR1 is SEHNR and CDR2 is FQNEAQ (reference sequence). This CDR3 contains 18 residues. CDR3 region: CSSSHPTGLKYSNQPQHF. CDR3 nucleotide sequence: TGTTCCAGCAGCCATCCGACAGGTTTAAAATATAGCAATCAGCCCCAGCATTTT.